This passage covers 32 T cell receptor beta chains from one sample sequenced in a study of blood T cell repertoires in COVID-19 (dated by TCRdb to 2018 to 2021). Libraries were made using the immunoSEQ multiplex PCR assay. Entries here come from immuneACCESS through TCRdb and include only in-frame sequences with V and J called. Some clones fail to appear in such tables; in the studies checked, an unresolved V gene covers under half of the shortfall, and the cause of the remainder is unknown. The sample data list 35,000 to 55,000 clones, and about 88% of these were observed just once. The ten most abundant clones make up 13% of the sample. The sample consisted of peripheral blood. All receptors come from a woman in her 70s in a cohort sampled during active COVID-19.

The V call is TRBV10-2, the J call TRBJ1-1, with 7 positions matching TRBD1. This CDR3 spans 11 amino acids. V lost 6 bases to trimming and J lost 8 bases; unmatched junction nucleotides: 3. The germline CDR1 and CDR2 sequences are WSHSY and SAAADI. The CDR3 loop reads CASRTTGEAFF. The CDR3 nucleotides are TGCGCCAGCAGAACGACAGGGGAAGCTTTCTTT.

This clone was found once. The J gene is TRBJ1-3, the V gene TRBV10-2; the D is unclear. Germline assignment: CDR1 WSHSY and CDR2 SAAADI. This CDR3 comprises 14 residues. Trimming left V 0 bases short and J 2 bases short, with 5 bases between. CDR3 region: CASSESTTGNTIYF. The CDR3 bases are TGCGCCAGCAGTGAGTCAACAACTGGAAACACCATATATTTT.

Note on this clone: An end of the junction does not agree with germline; a read error may underlie this. This chain joins TRBV14 and TRBJ2-5, with a weak D call TRBD2 (6 bases). The CDR3 extends over 17 amino acids. The V gene's germline CDR1 is SGHDN and CDR2 FVKESK. The CDR3 sequence is CVSSLRVAETYQETQYF. CDR3 in DNA: TGTGTCAGCAGCCTTCGTGTAGCGGAGACGTACCAAGAGACCCAGTACTTC.

The chain has TRBV20-1 and TRBJ1-2; D uncertain. Per the germline V gene, CDR1 is DFQATT and CDR2 is SNEGSKA (reference sequence). V gave up 7 bases and J gave up 3 bases, with 9 bases separating them. The CDR3 consists of 11 residues. CDR3 DNA sequence: TGCAGTGGGCAGGATTACTATGGCTACACCTTC. This translates into CSGQDYYGYTF.

The rearrangement links TRBV28 to TRBJ2-7; the match to TRBD1 covers 10 bases. With 8 bases clipped from V and 1 base from J, the junction kept 14 bases outside the gene matches. In germline, CDR1 is MDHEN, CDR2 SYDVKM. CDR3 size: 17 residues. The CDR3 nucleotides are TGTGCCAGCTTCCCCGGGGGCGGGACAGGGGCTTCCTACGAGCAGTACTTC. This codes for CASFPGGGTGASYEQYF.

The chain carries TRBV5-1 and TRBJ2-5; 10 bases are a match to TRBD1. CDR3 length: 18 amino acids. Germline lookup yields CDR1 SGHRS and CDR2 YFSETQ. The V gene end was trimmed by 2 bases and the J gene end by 5 bases; junction bases not matched to a gene: 15. The CDR3 DNA reads as TGCGCCAGCAGCTTAACCACCCAGACAGGGGGCTTGGCGGAGACCCAGTACTTC. Its protein product is CASSLTTQTGGLAETQYF.

This chain connects TRBV28 to TRBJ2-7, with 7 bases identical to TRBD1. The V and J ends lost 8 bases and 6 bases, in that order; junction bases with no gene match: 13. The germline V gene has CDR1 MDHEN and CDR2 SYDVKM. This CDR3 is built from 14 residues. The CDR3 protein is CASGALTSGGEQYF. The CDR3 nucleotides are TGTGCCAGCGGAGCACTAACCTCAGGGGGCGAGCAGTACTTC.

This clone showed up just a few times. This chain uses TRBV4-1 with TRBJ2-3; TRBD2 matches 14 bases. This CDR3 region has 17 residues. Germline assignment: CDR1 MGHRA and CDR2 YSYEKL. Germline trimming cut 3 bases from V and 6 bases from J; bases unmatched to any gene: 8. The CDR3 is CASSHLSGLAGGDTQYF. The DNA for the CDR3 is TGCGCCAGCAGCCATTTAAGCGGACTAGCGGGGGGTGATACGCAGTATTTT.

This rearrangement joins TRBV30 to TRBJ1-1; D unclear. Trimming stripped 2 bases from V and 2 bases from J, with 9 bases between. The CDR3 has 13 amino acids. Germline V lookup: CDR1 GTSNPN, CDR2 SVGIG (reference sequence). For the CDR3, the DNA is TGTGCCTGGAGTACGGGGAGTAACACTGAAGCTTTCTTT. Protein product: CAWSTGSNTEAFF.

The genes are TRBV9 and TRBJ2-1; 10 positions agree with TRBD2. Unmatched junction bases numbered 14, after V lost 0 bases and J lost 5 bases. CDR3 size: 19 residues. Germline CDR1 reads SGDLS; CDR2 reads YYNGEE. The CDR3 DNA reads as TGTGCCAGCAGCGTAGCTACGGAGGGTAGCGGGAGGCACAACAATGAGCAGTTCTTC. Encoded protein: CASSVATEGSGRHNNEQFF.

This clone showed up just once. This chain joins TRBV13 and TRBJ2-7, with 13 bases aligning to TRBD2. V was pared by 5 bases and J by 5 bases, with 9 bases of the junction left unmatched. CDR1 and CDR2 (germline): PRHDT, FYEKMQ (reference sequence). The CDR3 spans 16 residues. CDR3 amino acids: CASSPTTSGRPHEQYF. CDR3 DNA: TGTGCCAGCAGCCCAACGACTAGCGGGAGGCCCCACGAGCAGTACTTC.

This chain connects TRBV27 to TRBJ2-3, with TRBD2 identical over 12 bases. The CDR3 contains 19 residues. V was clipped by 3 bases and J by 2 bases; unmatched bases: 12. Germline values: CDR1 MNHEY, CDR2 SMNVEV (reference sequence). The CDR3 sequence: CASSFPLAGGSVATDTQYF. The CDR3, as DNA: TGTGCCAGCAGTTTCCCCCTAGCGGGAGGGTCCGTCGCCACAGATACGCAGTATTTT.

The V gene is TRBV30, the J gene TRBJ2-1; TRBD2 matches at 7 bases. Trimming cost V 5 bases and J 8 bases; bases outside gene matches: 9. The CDR3 consists of 13 residues. The germline V gene encodes CDR1 GTSNPN and CDR2 SVGIG (reference sequence). For the CDR3, the DNA is TGTGCCTGGGCCCCCGGGAGGCCCCATGAGCAGTTCTTC. Translated: CAWAPGRPHEQFF.

The J gene is TRBJ1-2, the V gene TRBV4-3; possible D gene TRBD1, 6 bases. V was trimmed by 0 bases and J by 1 base, leaving 9 bases between them. Germline lookup yields CDR1 LGHNA and CDR2 YSLEER. This CDR3 is built from 15 residues. The CDR3 here is CASSQDLGGNYGYTF. CDR3 coding DNA: TGCGCCAGCAGCCAAGATTTAGGGGGTAACTATGGCTACACCTTC.

The rearrangement links TRBV19 to TRBJ2-6, with D possibly TRBD1 on 6 matching bases. Trimming took 5 bases from V and 2 from J, leaving 7 bases between them. From germline, CDR1 is LNHDA and CDR2 SQIVND (reference sequence). The CDR3 is 14 residues long. The CDR3: CASSEGAGANVLTF. The CDR3 DNA is TGTGCCAGTAGTGAGGGGGCTGGGGCCAACGTCCTGACTTTC.

The CDR3 reads CASSRGSGTGEFF. In DNA form, the CDR3 reads TGTGCCAGCAGCCGCGGGAGCGGGACAGGCGAGTTCTTC. The chain combines TRBV5-6 with TRBJ2-1; possibly TRBD1 for D (8 bases). The V and J ends lost 4 bases and 14 bases respectively, with 19 bases between them. The CDR3 is made up of 13 amino acids. Germline CDR1 is SGHDT and CDR2 is YYEEEE.

This clone is medium-sized by share. The rearrangement uses TRBV5-1 and TRBJ1-2; the match to TRBD1 covers 9 bases. CDR1 and CDR2 from the germline V gene are SGHRS and YFSETQ. Trimming took 4 bases from V and 9 from J; bases not matched to a gene: 19. The CDR3 has 17 amino acids. CDR3 amino acids: CASSHLPGTGKFGRYTF. CDR3 in DNA: TGCGCCAGCAGCCACCTCCCCGGGACAGGGAAATTTGGTCGCTACACCTTC.

This clone was observed once. This chain uses TRBV7-9 with TRBJ2-1; perhaps TRBD1 as D (6 bases). Germline V gene data show CDR1 as SEHNR and CDR2 as FQNEAQ (reference sequence). The V and J ends lost 1 base and 7 bases respectively, with 11 bases between them. The CDR3 consists of 14 residues. Here the CDR3 reads CASSLDRALNEQFF. The DNA of the CDR3 is TGTGCCAGCAGCTTAGACAGGGCCTTGAATGAGCAGTTCTTC.

The V gene is TRBV19, the J gene TRBJ2-5, with 10 bases lining up with TRBD1. Germline V gene sequence: CDR1 LNHDA, CDR2 SQIVND (reference sequence). The CDR3 sequence is 15 residues long. The ends lost 6 bases at V and 1 base at J; junction bases unmatched: 5. The CDR3 bases are TGTGCCAGTAGCCCTAGGACAGGGGGCCAAGAGACCCAGTACTTC. Its translation: CASSPRTGGQETQYF.

To note about this clone: The sample contains more than one DNA sequence encoding this CDR3. The chain is built from TRBV30 and TRBJ1-5; 9 bases line up with TRBD1. The V gene's germline CDR1 is GTSNPN and CDR2 SVGIG (reference sequence). The CDR3 totals 15 residues. Trimming cost V 0 bases and J 3 bases; bases outside gene matches: 3. CDR3 loop: CAWSVGDRANQPQHF. The CDR3 region has the DNA TGTGCCTGGAGTGTCGGGGACAGGGCCAATCAGCCCCAGCATTTT.

The chain is built from TRBV19 and TRBJ2-1, with 9 nucleotides matching TRBD2. The CDR3 sequence is 14 residues long. Germline-derived CDR1 and CDR2 are LNHDA and SQIVND (reference sequence). Trimming at V came to 6 bases and at J to 5 bases, leaving 5 bases not matched to a gene. The CDR3 sequence is CASSPSGAHNEQFF. CDR3 DNA sequence: TGTGCCAGTAGCCCTAGCGGGGCCCACAATGAGCAGTTCTTC.

The chain has TRBV28 and TRBJ2-1, with 10 bases matching TRBD2. Looked up from germline, CDR1 is MDHEN and CDR2 is SYDVKM. With V trimmed by 0 bases and J by 9 bases, 8 bases remained unmatched. CDR3 length equals 16 residues. CDR3 nucleotides: TGTGCCAGCAGTTTATGGCCAGCGGGAGGGCCGGGTGAGCAGTTCTTC. Its translation is CASSLWPAGGPGEQFF.

This chain uses TRBV27 with TRBJ2-1; 8 bases align to TRBD2. This CDR3 has 16 residues. Germline CDR1 MNHEY, CDR2 SMNVEV (reference sequence). J gave up 0 bases and V 5 bases, and 6 bases lay outside the gene matches. The CDR3 DNA sequence: TGTGCCAGCAGTCCGCTAGCGGGTAGCTCCTACAATGAGCAGTTCTTC. It encodes CASSPLAGSSYNEQFF.

J is TRBJ2-1 and V is TRBV18; the D gene is possibly TRBD2 (5 bases). Trimming removed 0 bases from V and 6 bases from J, with 12 bases in between. CDR3 length: 15 amino acids. CDR1 is KGHSH, CDR2 LQKENI, per germline. The CDR3 loop is CASSPPRSGGNEQFF. For the CDR3, the DNA is TGTGCCAGCTCACCACCTAGAAGCGGCGGCAATGAGCAGTTCTTC.

The chain employs TRBV15 and TRBJ2-3; possible D gene TRBD2, 5 bases. The germline V and J ends were trimmed by 0 bases and 7 bases, with 17 bases remaining between them. The CDR3 loop spans 16 amino acids. Germline lookup yields CDR1 LNHNV and CDR2 YYDKDF (reference sequence). The CDR3 reads CATSRDLFTSENTQYF. In DNA, the CDR3 is TGTGCCACCAGCAGAGACCTGTTTACTAGTGAAAATACGCAGTATTTT.

This chain connects TRBV7-8 to TRBJ1-1; the D is unclear. Trimming removed 5 bases at V and 0 bases at J, with 13 bases between. This CDR3 spans 15 amino acids. Germline CDR1 and CDR2: SGHVS and FQNEAQ. The CDR3 here is CASSPTQFMNTEAFF. The DNA for the CDR3 is TGTGCCAGCAGCCCCACACAGTTTATGAACACTGAAGCTTTCTTT. The complete variable domain, with remaining parts taken from reference TRBV7-8 and TRBJ1-1, reads GAGVSQSPRYKVAKRGQDVALRCDPISGHVSLFWYQQALGQGPEFLTYFQNEAQLDKSGLPSDRFFAERPEGSVSTLKIQRTQQEDSAVYLCASSPTQFMNTEAFFGQGTRLTVV.

This clone was counted a single time. V usage is TRBV19 and J usage is TRBJ2-5; 8 positions match TRBD2. V dropped 3 bases and J dropped 5; count of bases not matched to a gene: 11. The length of the CDR3 is 16 residues. Germline CDR1 is LNHDA and CDR2 is SQIVND (reference sequence). The CDR3, as DNA: TGTGCCAGTAGTATGTTCATGGCGGGAGGAGCGGAGACCCAGTACTTC. Translated: CASSMFMAGGAETQYF.

V is TRBV13 and J is TRBJ2-1, with 7 bases matching TRBD2. CDR3 size: 14 residues. The V gene end was trimmed by 3 bases and the J gene end by 7 bases; junction bases not matched to a gene: 6. The germline V gene has CDR1 PRHDT and CDR2 FYEKMQ (reference sequence). In nucleotides, the CDR3 is TGTGCCAGCAGCTTCCGACTAGCTGGGAATGAGCAGTTCTTC. Amino acid sequence: CASSFRLAGNEQFF. Combining the CDR3 with reference TRBV13 and TRBJ2-1 gives the whole variable domain AAGVIQSPRHLIKEKRETATLKCYPIPRHDTVYWYQQGPGQDPQFLISFYEKMQSDKGSIPDRFSAQQFSDYHSELNMSSLELGDSALYFCASSFRLAGNEQFFGPGTRLTVL.

The chain joins TRBV10-3 to TRBJ2-1; 9 positions match TRBD2. After removal of 10 bases from V and 1 base from J, the junction contained 8 bases not matched to a gene. Germline loops: CDR1 ENHRY, CDR2 SYGVKD. CDR3 length: 15 amino acids. The CDR3 reads CASLPGLASYNEQFF. The CDR3 nucleotides read TGTGCCAGCCTTCCGGGACTAGCATCCTACAATGAGCAGTTCTTC.

The chain combines TRBV27 with TRBJ2-6; 10 bases are a match to TRBD1. From germline, CDR1 is MNHEY and CDR2 SMNVEV (reference sequence). The CDR3 loop spans 21 amino acids. With 5 bases clipped from V and 0 bases from J, the junction kept 16 bases outside the gene matches. The CDR3 DNA follows: TGTGCCAGCAGTCCGGGACAGGGGCTCGCTGGGGGCTTCTCTGGGGCCAACGTCCTGACTTTC. Translated: CASSPGQGLAGGFSGANVLTF.

This clone was detected a few times. The J gene is TRBJ1-5, the V gene TRBV28, with D perhaps TRBD1 (5 bases). The V gene's germline CDR1 is MDHEN and CDR2 SYDVKM. V lost 8 bases and J 2 bases, leaving 13 bases between the germline ends. CDR3 length: 14 amino acids. This chain's CDR3 is CASLFRARNQPQHF. The CDR3 DNA follows: TGTGCCAGCCTATTCAGGGCGCGCAATCAGCCCCAGCATTTT.

This clone showed up just once. The chain is built from TRBV7-2 and TRBJ2-1, with TRBD2 matching 15 bases. The CDR3 loop spans 16 amino acids. CDR1 SGHTA and CDR2 FQGNSA come from the germline V gene. V trimming: 1 base; J trimming: 7 bases; junction bases outside the gene matches: 2. The CDR3 DNA follows: TGTGCCAGCAGCTTAGTCGGGACTAGCGGGAGGAATGAGCAGTTCTTC. It translates to CASSLVGTSGRNEQFF. The full variable domain, rest sourced from reference TRBV7-2 and TRBJ2-1, is GAGVSQSPSNKVTEKGKDVELRCDPISGHTALYWYRQSLGQGLEFLIYFQGNSAPDKSGLPSDRFSAERTGGSVSTLTIQRTQQEDSAVYLCASSLVGTSGRNEQFFGPGTRLTVL.